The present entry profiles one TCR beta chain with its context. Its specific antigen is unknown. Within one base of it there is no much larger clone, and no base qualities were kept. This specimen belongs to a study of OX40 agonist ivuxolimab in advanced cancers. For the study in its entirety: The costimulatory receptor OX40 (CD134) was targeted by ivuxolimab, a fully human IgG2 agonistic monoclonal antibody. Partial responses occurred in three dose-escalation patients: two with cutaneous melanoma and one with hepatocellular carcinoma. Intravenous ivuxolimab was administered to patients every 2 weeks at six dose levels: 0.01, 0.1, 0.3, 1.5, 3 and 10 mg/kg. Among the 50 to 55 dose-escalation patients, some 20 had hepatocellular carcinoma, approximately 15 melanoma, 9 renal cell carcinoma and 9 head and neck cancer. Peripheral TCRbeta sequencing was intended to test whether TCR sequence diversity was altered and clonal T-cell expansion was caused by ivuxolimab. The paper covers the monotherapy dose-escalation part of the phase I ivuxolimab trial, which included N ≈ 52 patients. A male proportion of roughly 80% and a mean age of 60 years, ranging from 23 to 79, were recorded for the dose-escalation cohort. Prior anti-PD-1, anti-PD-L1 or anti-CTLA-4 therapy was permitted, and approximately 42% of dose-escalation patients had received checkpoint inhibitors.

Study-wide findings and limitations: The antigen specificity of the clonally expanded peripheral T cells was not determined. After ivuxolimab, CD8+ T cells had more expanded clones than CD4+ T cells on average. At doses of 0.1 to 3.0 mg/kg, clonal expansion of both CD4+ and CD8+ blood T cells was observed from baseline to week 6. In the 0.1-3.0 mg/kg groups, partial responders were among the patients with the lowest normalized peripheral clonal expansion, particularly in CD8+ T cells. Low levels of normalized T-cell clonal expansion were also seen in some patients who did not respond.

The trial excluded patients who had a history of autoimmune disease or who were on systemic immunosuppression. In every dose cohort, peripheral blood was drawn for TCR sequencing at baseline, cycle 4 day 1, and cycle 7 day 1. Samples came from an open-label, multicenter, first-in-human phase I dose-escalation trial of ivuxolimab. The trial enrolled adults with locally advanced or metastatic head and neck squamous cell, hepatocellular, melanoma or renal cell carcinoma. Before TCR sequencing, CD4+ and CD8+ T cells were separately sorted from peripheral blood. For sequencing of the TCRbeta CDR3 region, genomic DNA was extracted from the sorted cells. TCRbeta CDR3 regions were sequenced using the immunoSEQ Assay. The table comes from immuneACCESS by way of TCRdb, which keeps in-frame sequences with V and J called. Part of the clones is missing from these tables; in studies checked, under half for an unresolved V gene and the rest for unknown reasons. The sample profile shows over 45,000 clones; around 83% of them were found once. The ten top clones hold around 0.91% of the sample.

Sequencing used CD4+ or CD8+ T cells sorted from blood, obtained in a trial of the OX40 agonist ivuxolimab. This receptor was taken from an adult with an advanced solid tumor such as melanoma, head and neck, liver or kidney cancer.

The CDR3 protein sequence reads: CASTIAGGYNEQFF. Read as DNA, the sequence is TGTGCCAGTACCATAGCGGGGGGTTACAATGAGCAGTTCTTC. Recombination joined TRBV19 with TRBJ2-1; 10 middle bases align to TRBD2. The CDR3 runs 14 amino acids, cysteine and phenylalanine included. The only DNA kept is the CDR3, 42 bases in frame from the first base. V is pruned by 7 bases and J by 4 bases, leaving 4 bases of the junction without a gene match. CDR1 and CDR2 are read off the germline V gene (reference sequence) as LNHDA and SQIVND.